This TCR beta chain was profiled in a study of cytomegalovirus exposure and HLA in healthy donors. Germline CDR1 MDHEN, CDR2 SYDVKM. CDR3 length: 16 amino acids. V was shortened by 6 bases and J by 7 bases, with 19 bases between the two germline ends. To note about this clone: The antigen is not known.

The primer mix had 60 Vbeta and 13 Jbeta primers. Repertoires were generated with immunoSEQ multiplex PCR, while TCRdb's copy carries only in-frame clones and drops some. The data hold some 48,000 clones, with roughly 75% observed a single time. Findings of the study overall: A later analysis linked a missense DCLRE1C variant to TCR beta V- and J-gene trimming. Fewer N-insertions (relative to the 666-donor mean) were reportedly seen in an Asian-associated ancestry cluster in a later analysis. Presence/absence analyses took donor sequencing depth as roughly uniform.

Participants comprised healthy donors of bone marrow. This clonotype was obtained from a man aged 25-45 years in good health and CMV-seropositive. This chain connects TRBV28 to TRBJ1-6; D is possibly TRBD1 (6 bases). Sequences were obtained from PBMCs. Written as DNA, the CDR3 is TGTGCCAGCAGGAGATACAGGGCCGGGATGAATTCACCCCTCCACTTT. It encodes CASRRYRAGMNSPLHF.